This T cell receptor beta chain was sequenced for a study of graft-versus-host responses after intestinal transplantation. As for the study in general: Every recipient had anti-thymocyte globulin induction and roughly 3 years of tacrolimus plus steroids. Study outcomes and limitations: Recipient marrow held GvH clones, some first seen in ileum or blood. Early post-transplant HvG declines were associated with peak circulating GvH clone levels.

Libraries were prepared by immunoSEQ multiplex PCR; TCRdb keeps only in-frame clonotypes and omits some of them. The data show just over 95,000 clones, about 93% seen once. A word on this clone: Its antigen remains unidentified.

The origin of this receptor is a human donor who received an intestinal transplant. Sequencing used unstimulated CD4+ T cells sorted from spleen or lymph node cells, obtained before intestinal transplant.

CDR3 sequence (DNA): TGTGCCAGCAGCCGGCCCAGGTCTAGCGGGGGGGAAGAGACCCAGTACTTC. Its translation is CASSRPRSSGGEETQYF. This chain joins TRBV7-9 and TRBJ2-5; TRBD2 matches 12 bases. CDR3 length equals 17 residues. V lost 5 bases and J lost 3; bases outside the gene matches: 10. The germline gives CDR1 SEHNR, CDR2 FQNEAQ (reference sequence).